This is a list of T cell receptor beta chains from one sample in a study of blood T cell repertoires in COVID-19. Sequencing used immunoSEQ multiplex PCR; TCRdb keeps in-frame clones, though not all of them. This table has about 170,000 clones, about 83% appearing once. Sequenced material: peripheral blood. These receptors were obtained from a man aged 35-49 years who had recovered from COVID-19. Both conserved end residues are part of each CDR3. The order of the fields is V gene, D gene, J gene, clone size, CDR3 protein, CDR3 DNA. The D gene is left open where the match is weak. Size is omitted from some rows. Given values are once, few, many or a class for expanded clones.

v_call: TRBV21-1
d_call: .
j_call: TRBJ1-1
clone_size: .
cdr3_aa: CASRSGRDTEAFF
cdr3_nt: TGTGCCAGCAGATCGGGCAGGGACACTGAAGCTTTCTTT

v_call: TRBV7-8
d_call: .
j_call: TRBJ2-5
clone_size: .
cdr3_aa: CASSLVAGRGQETQYF
cdr3_nt: TGTGCCAGCAGCTTAGTCGCAGGGCGAGGACAAGAGACCCAGTACTTC

v_call: TRBV11-2
d_call: .
j_call: TRBJ2-3
clone_size: .
cdr3_aa: CASSLGSETGTDTQYF
cdr3_nt: TGTGCCAGCAGCTTAGGCTCGGAGACTGGCACAGATACGCAGTATTTT

v_call: TRBV5-4
d_call: .
j_call: TRBJ1-4
clone_size: .
cdr3_aa: CASSLGRDEKLFF
cdr3_nt: TGTGCCAGCAGCTTGGGGAGGGATGAAAAACTGTTTTTT

v_call: TRBV12-5
d_call: TRBD1
j_call: TRBJ2-3
clone_size: once
cdr3_aa: CASGKTGPDTQYF
cdr3_nt: TGTGCTAGTGGCAAGACAGGGCCAGATACGCAGTATTTT

v_call: TRBV25-1
d_call: .
j_call: TRBJ2-3
clone_size: .
cdr3_aa: CASSEGRGTDTQYF
cdr3_nt: TGTGCCAGCAGTGAGGGCAGGGGCACAGATACGCAGTATTTT

v_call: TRBV28
d_call: TRBD2
j_call: TRBJ2-1
clone_size: .
cdr3_aa: CASSFAGVRNEQFF
cdr3_nt: TGTGCCAGCAGTTTTGCGGGAGTAAGGAATGAGCAGTTCTTC

v_call: TRBV4-1
d_call: TRBD1
j_call: TRBJ2-2
clone_size: .
cdr3_aa: CASSRPGQGLTGELFF
cdr3_nt: TGCGCCAGCAGCCGGCCGGGACAGGGTTTGACCGGGGAGCTGTTTTTT

v_call: TRBV9
d_call: .
j_call: TRBJ2-1
clone_size: .
cdr3_aa: CASSVEDIYNEQFF
cdr3_nt: TGTGCCAGCAGCGTTGAGGACATCTACAATGAGCAGTTCTTC

v_call: TRBV7-2
d_call: TRBD1
j_call: TRBJ1-1
clone_size: .
cdr3_aa: CASSYGQGNTEAFF
cdr3_nt: TGTGCCAGCAGTTATGGACAGGGGAACACTGAAGCTTTCTTT

v_call: TRBV6-4
d_call: TRBD2
j_call: TRBJ2-3
clone_size: .
cdr3_aa: CASSLAGGAPTDTQYF
cdr3_nt: TGTGCCAGCAGTTTAGCGGGAGGCGCCCCCACAGATACGCAGTATTTT

v_call: TRBV5-5
d_call: TRBD2
j_call: TRBJ2-2
clone_size: once
cdr3_aa: CASSSGELGLLTGELFF
cdr3_nt: TGTGCCAGCAGCTCCGGAGAGCTGGGACTACTGACCGGGGAGCTGTTTTTT

v_call: TRBV3-1/TRBV3-2
d_call: .
j_call: TRBJ2-7
clone_size: .
cdr3_aa: CASSQRGGISTYEQYF
cdr3_nt: TGTGCCAGCAGCCAGCGTGGGGGCATTTCGACCTACGAGCAGTACTTC

v_call: TRBV11-2
d_call: .
j_call: TRBJ1-3
clone_size: .
cdr3_aa: CASSSSGAGNTIYF
cdr3_nt: TGTGCCAGCAGCTCTTCGGGAGCTGGAAACACCATATATTTT

v_call: TRBV27
d_call: TRBD2
j_call: TRBJ2-7
clone_size: .
cdr3_aa: CASSGRLAGYYYEQYF
cdr3_nt: TGTGCCAGCAGTGGAAGACTAGCGGGCTATTACTACGAGCAGTACTTC

v_call: TRBV28
d_call: TRBD1
j_call: TRBJ1-1
clone_size: .
cdr3_aa: CASSVPLGQLITLNTEAFF
cdr3_nt: TGTGCCAGCAGTGTCCCGTTGGGACAGCTGATAACCTTGAACACTGAAGCTTTCTTT

v_call: TRBV19
d_call: .
j_call: TRBJ1-6
clone_size: .
cdr3_aa: CASKAELGNSPLHF
cdr3_nt: TGTGCCAGTAAGGCGGAGCTCGGAAATTCACCCCTCCACTTT

v_call: TRBV6-5
d_call: .
j_call: TRBJ2-7
clone_size: .
cdr3_aa: CASSPGDWREQYF
cdr3_nt: TGTGCCAGCAGTCCCGGGGATTGGAGAGAGCAGTACTTC

v_call: TRBV28
d_call: TRBD2
j_call: TRBJ2-3
clone_size: .
cdr3_aa: CASSFGAGGWTDTQYF
cdr3_nt: TGTGCCAGCAGTTTTGGAGCGGGAGGATGGACAGATACGCAGTATTTT

v_call: TRBV9
d_call: TRBD2
j_call: TRBJ2-3
clone_size: .
cdr3_aa: CASSASGRASDTQYF
cdr3_nt: TGTGCCAGCAGCGCTAGCGGGAGGGCGTCAGATACGCAGTATTTT

v_call: TRBV28
d_call: .
j_call: TRBJ2-6
clone_size: once
cdr3_aa: CASSLQGGANVLTF
cdr3_nt: TGTGCCAGCAGTTTACAGGGTGGGGCCAACGTCCTGACTTTC

v_call: TRBV6-5
d_call: .
j_call: TRBJ2-1
clone_size: once
cdr3_aa: CASSYEASEVNEQFF
cdr3_nt: TGTGCCAGCAGTTACGAGGCTAGCGAGGTGAATGAGCAGTTCTTC

v_call: TRBV5-6
d_call: .
j_call: TRBJ1-1
clone_size: .
cdr3_aa: CASSEHPREMNTEAFF
cdr3_nt: TGTGCCAGCAGCGAACACCCCAGGGAAATGAACACTGAAGCTTTCTTT

v_call: TRBV7-2
d_call: .
j_call: TRBJ1-6
clone_size: few
cdr3_aa: CASTPNRPRSSYNSPLHF
cdr3_nt: TGTGCCAGCACCCCGAACAGGCCCAGGAGCTCCTATAATTCACCCCTCCACTTT

v_call: TRBV28
d_call: .
j_call: TRBJ2-7
clone_size: .
cdr3_aa: CASSSREYEQYF
cdr3_nt: TGTGCCAGCAGTTCCAGGGAATACGAGCAGTACTTC

v_call: TRBV7-2
d_call: .
j_call: TRBJ2-3
clone_size: .
cdr3_aa: CASSFSGLSTDTQYF
cdr3_nt: TGTGCCAGCAGCTTCTCCGGACTAAGCACAGATACGCAGTATTTT

v_call: TRBV7-2
d_call: .
j_call: TRBJ1-1
clone_size: .
cdr3_aa: CASSLEPRGNTEAFF
cdr3_nt: TGTGCCAGCAGCTTAGAGCCTAGAGGGAACACTGAAGCTTTCTTT

v_call: TRBV6-5
d_call: .
j_call: TRBJ2-7
clone_size: .
cdr3_aa: CASSYSKGDEQYF
cdr3_nt: TGTGCCAGCAGTTACTCGAAGGGGGACGAGCAGTACTTC

v_call: TRBV6-2/TRBV6-3
d_call: TRBD1
j_call: TRBJ1-2
clone_size: .
cdr3_aa: CASSPQRGTGKFLANYGYTF
cdr3_nt: TGTGCCAGCAGCCCCCAAAGGGGGACAGGGAAATTCCTAGCTAACTATGGCTACACCTTC

v_call: TRBV10-3
d_call: TRBD2
j_call: TRBJ2-1
clone_size: .
cdr3_aa: CAITKTSGRGYEQFF
cdr3_nt: TGTGCCATCACCAAGACTAGCGGGAGGGGCTATGAGCAGTTCTTC

v_call: TRBV28
d_call: TRBD1
j_call: TRBJ1-5
clone_size: .
cdr3_aa: CASVQGDRGSNQPQHF
cdr3_nt: TGTGCCAGTGTCCAAGGGGACAGGGGGTCAAATCAGCCCCAGCATTTT

v_call: TRBV2
d_call: .
j_call: TRBJ2-1
clone_size: .
cdr3_aa: CASSAATGSTFGQFF
cdr3_nt: TGTGCCAGCAGCGCAGCGACCGGGAGTACTTTCGGGCAGTTCTTC

v_call: TRBV15
d_call: .
j_call: TRBJ2-1
clone_size: .
cdr3_aa: CATSRKYGTSYNEQFF
cdr3_nt: TGTGCCACCAGCAGAAAATACGGGACAAGTTACAATGAGCAGTTCTTC

v_call: TRBV15
d_call: .
j_call: TRBJ2-7
clone_size: .
cdr3_aa: CATQSGSYEQYF
cdr3_nt: TGTGCCACCCAATCGGGGTCCTACGAGCAGTACTTC

v_call: TRBV12-3/TRBV12-4
d_call: TRBD1
j_call: TRBJ1-4
clone_size: .
cdr3_aa: CASSSVSGGKLFF
cdr3_nt: TGTGCCAGCAGTTCCGTTTCAGGGGGAAAACTGTTTTTT

v_call: TRBV12-3/TRBV12-4
d_call: TRBD1
j_call: TRBJ2-7
clone_size: .
cdr3_aa: CASGQGPYEQYF
cdr3_nt: TGTGCCAGTGGACAGGGGCCCTACGAGCAGTACTTC

v_call: TRBV19
d_call: TRBD1
j_call: TRBJ2-7
clone_size: .
cdr3_aa: CASSNPGTGGNYEQYF
cdr3_nt: TGTGCCAGTAGTAATCCCGGGACAGGGGGCAACTACGAGCAGTACTTC

v_call: TRBV7-3
d_call: TRBD2
j_call: TRBJ2-7
clone_size: .
cdr3_aa: CASSLTGTSAYEQYF
cdr3_nt: TGTGCCAGCAGCTTGACCGGGACTAGCGCGTACGAGCAGTACTTC

v_call: TRBV5-4
d_call: .
j_call: TRBJ1-6
clone_size: .
cdr3_aa: CASSISGNYNSPLHF
cdr3_nt: TGTGCCAGCAGCATCTCGGGGAACTATAATTCACCCCTCCACTTT

v_call: TRBV2
d_call: TRBD1
j_call: TRBJ1-5
clone_size: .
cdr3_aa: CASSNQGQGFQPQHF
cdr3_nt: TGTGCCAGCAGTAACCAGGGACAGGGTTTTCAGCCCCAGCATTTT

v_call: TRBV2
d_call: TRBD1
j_call: TRBJ2-1
clone_size: .
cdr3_aa: CATRGTGVNEQFF
cdr3_nt: TGTGCCACCAGGGGGACAGGGGTTAATGAGCAGTTCTTC

v_call: TRBV5-6
d_call: TRBD1
j_call: TRBJ1-5
clone_size: .
cdr3_aa: CASSAFSRGDNQPQHF
cdr3_nt: TGTGCCAGCAGCGCGTTTAGCAGGGGGGACAATCAGCCCCAGCATTTT

v_call: TRBV7-6
d_call: .
j_call: TRBJ2-7
clone_size: few
cdr3_aa: CASSLDSGTYEQYF
cdr3_nt: TGTGCCAGCAGCTTAGACAGCGGAACCTACGAGCAGTACTTC

v_call: TRBV7-3
d_call: TRBD1
j_call: TRBJ2-6
clone_size: .
cdr3_aa: CASSQFGTGGSGANVLTF
cdr3_nt: TGTGCCAGCAGTCAATTTGGGACAGGGGGCTCTGGGGCCAACGTCCTGACTTTC

v_call: TRBV7-9
d_call: .
j_call: TRBJ1-6
clone_size: .
cdr3_aa: CASSSGFEALHF
cdr3_nt: TGTGCCAGCAGCTCCGGGTTTGAGGCCCTCCACTTT

v_call: TRBV27
d_call: .
j_call: TRBJ2-1
clone_size: few
cdr3_aa: CASSVRASDYNEQFF
cdr3_nt: TGTGCCAGCAGTGTAAGAGCGTCCGATTACAATGAGCAGTTCTTC

v_call: TRBV30
d_call: TRBD1
j_call: TRBJ2-7
clone_size: .
cdr3_aa: CAWTESGTGYEQYF
cdr3_nt: TGTGCCTGGACCGAAAGCGGGACAGGGTACGAGCAGTACTTC

v_call: TRBV5-1
d_call: .
j_call: TRBJ2-5
clone_size: .
cdr3_aa: CASSLEEGETQYF
cdr3_nt: TGCGCCAGCAGCTTAGAGGAGGGAGAGACCCAGTACTTC

v_call: TRBV27
d_call: .
j_call: TRBJ2-1
clone_size: few
cdr3_aa: CASTQVGNYNEQFF
cdr3_nt: TGTGCCAGCACTCAAGTCGGGAATTACAATGAGCAGTTCTTC

v_call: TRBV13
d_call: TRBD1
j_call: TRBJ2-1
clone_size: .
cdr3_aa: CASRRGTGGKNEQFF
cdr3_nt: TGTGCCAGCCGGAGGGGGACAGGGGGGAAGAATGAGCAGTTCTTC

v_call: TRBV15
d_call: .
j_call: TRBJ1-5
clone_size: .
cdr3_aa: CATSRDLDSYQPQHF
cdr3_nt: TGTGCCACCAGCAGAGATCTGGACAGTTATCAGCCCCAGCATTTT

v_call: TRBV9
d_call: .
j_call: TRBJ1-3
clone_size: .
cdr3_aa: CASSAPGSHSGNTIYF
cdr3_nt: TGTGCCAGCAGCGCCCCGGGGTCCCACTCTGGAAACACCATATATTTT

v_call: TRBV6-5
d_call: TRBD2
j_call: TRBJ2-3
clone_size: .
cdr3_aa: CASSYVEAGADTQYF
cdr3_nt: TGTGCCAGCAGTTACGTGGAGGCGGGGGCAGATACGCAGTATTTT

v_call: TRBV30
d_call: .
j_call: TRBJ1-1
clone_size: .
cdr3_aa: CAWSLGARGNTEAFF
cdr3_nt: TGTGCCTGGAGTTTGGGGGCCCGGGGGAACACTGAAGCTTTCTTT

v_call: TRBV6-5
d_call: TRBD2
j_call: TRBJ2-1
clone_size: .
cdr3_aa: CASPRPGGGRNEQFF
cdr3_nt: TGTGCCAGCCCCCGCCCCGGGGGGGGGAGGAATGAGCAGTTCTTC

v_call: TRBV2
d_call: TRBD1
j_call: TRBJ1-1
clone_size: .
cdr3_aa: CASISGGVEAFF
cdr3_nt: TGTGCCAGCATCTCAGGGGGCGTTGAAGCTTTCTTT

v_call: TRBV7-3
d_call: .
j_call: TRBJ2-2
clone_size: .
cdr3_aa: CASSLTPTGLLTTGELFF
cdr3_nt: TGTGCCAGCAGCTTAACCCCCACAGGGTTGCTGACCACCGGGGAGCTGTTTTTT